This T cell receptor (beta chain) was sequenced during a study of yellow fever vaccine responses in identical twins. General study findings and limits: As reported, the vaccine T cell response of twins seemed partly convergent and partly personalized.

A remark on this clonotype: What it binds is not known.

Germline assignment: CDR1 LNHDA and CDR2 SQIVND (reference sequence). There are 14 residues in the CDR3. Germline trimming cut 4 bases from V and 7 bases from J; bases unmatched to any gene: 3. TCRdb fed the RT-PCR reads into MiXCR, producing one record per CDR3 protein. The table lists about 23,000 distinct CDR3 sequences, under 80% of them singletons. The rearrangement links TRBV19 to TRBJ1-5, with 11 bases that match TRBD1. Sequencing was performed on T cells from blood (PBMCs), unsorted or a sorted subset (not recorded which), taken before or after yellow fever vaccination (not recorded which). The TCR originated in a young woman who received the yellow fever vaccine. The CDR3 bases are TGTGCCAGTAGTAGGACAGGGGGCGGACAGCCCCAGCATTTT. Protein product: CASSRTGGGQPQHF.